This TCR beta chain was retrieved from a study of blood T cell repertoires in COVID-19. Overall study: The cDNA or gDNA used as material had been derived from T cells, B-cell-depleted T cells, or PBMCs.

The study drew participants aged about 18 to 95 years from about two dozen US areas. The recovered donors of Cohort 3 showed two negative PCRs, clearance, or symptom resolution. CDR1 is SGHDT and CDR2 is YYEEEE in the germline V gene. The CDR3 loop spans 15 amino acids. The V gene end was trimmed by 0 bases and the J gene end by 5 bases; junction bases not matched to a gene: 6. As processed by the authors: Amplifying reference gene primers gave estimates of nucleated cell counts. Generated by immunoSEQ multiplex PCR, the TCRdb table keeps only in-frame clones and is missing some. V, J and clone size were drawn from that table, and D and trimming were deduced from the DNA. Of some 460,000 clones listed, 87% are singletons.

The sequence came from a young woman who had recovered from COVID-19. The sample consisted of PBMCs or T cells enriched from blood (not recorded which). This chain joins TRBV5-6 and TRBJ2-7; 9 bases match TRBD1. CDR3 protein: CASSLAVGQGNEQYF. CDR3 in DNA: TGTGCCAGCAGCTTGGCCGTGGGACAGGGAAACGAGCAGTACTTC.